This T cell receptor (beta chain) originates from a study of T cells after yellow fever vaccination. Study overall: Any fraction with a low cell number was prepared using SMART-Seq v4 Ultra Low Input.

Details on this clonotype: Its antigen is not known.

Study results and limitations: Detected again after the booster were most primary-vaccination clones, at almost 97% CD4 and 88% CD8. From the bulk population, abundant clonotypes could contaminate and appear within FACS-sorted repertoires. The CD4 and CD8 compartments had a small share of their clonotypes in common.

V lost 1 base and J lost 2, with 9 bases in between. The CDR3 spans 15 residues. TCRdb called the 5' RACE reads again in MiXCR, with one record for every CDR3 protein. This repertoire shows 450,000 to 600,000 distinct CDR3 sequences, around 17% found once; its top ten account for 17%. The sequence was obtained from a man aged 18-30 years who received the YFV17D yellow fever vaccine. Specimen: PBMCs, collected about 5 days after the first yellow fever vaccination. The chain recombines TRBV12-3 or TRBV12-4 with TRBJ1-5; D gene ambiguous. CDR3 sequence (DNA): TGTGCCAGCAGTTTAGGCGCTAAAGGCAATCAGCCCCAGCATTTT. Translation gives CASSLGAKGNQPQHF.